Listed here are 21 T cell receptor beta chains from one sample, sequenced in a study of T cells expressing NK-cell markers. With the 5' RACE reads reprocessed, TCRdb shows one record per CDR3 protein and no DNA. The record lists around 550,000 distinct CDR3 sequences, of which the ten most abundant hold roughly 3.6%. Source material: blood T cells: a sorted CD56 or NKG2C T cell subset, CD4+ or CD8+ T cells, or bulk PBMC T cells (not recorded which). Every receptor here comes from a man between 18 and 35 years old in good health.

V usage is TRBV9 and J usage is TRBJ2-1. The CDR3 spans 15 residues. From germline, CDR1 is SGDLS and CDR2 YYNGEE. The chain's CDR3 is CASSVGRGPYNEQFF.

This chain joins TRBV20-1 and TRBJ2-1; TCRdb returns TRBD2, unconfirmable since there is no DNA. CDR3 length: 15 residues. The germline V gene has CDR1 DFQATT and CDR2 SNEGSKA (reference sequence). This CDR3 reads CSARDGGLAGFILFF.

V is TRBV27 and J is TRBJ2-1; with no DNA, the TCRdb D assignment of TRBD2 cannot be verified. CDR3 length equals 14 residues. CDR1 and CDR2 (germline): MNHEY, SMNVEV (reference sequence). CDR3 sequence reads: CASSSSSPYNEQFF.

CDR3 region: CASSQQGRETQYF. The V call is TRBV7-9, the J call TRBJ2-5; without DNA, the TCRdb call of TRBD1 cannot be checked. The CDR3 is 13 residues long. In germline, CDR1 is SEHNR, CDR2 FQNEAQ (reference sequence).

The chain uses TRBV7-2 and TRBJ2-1; the TCRdb D gene call, TRBD1, has no DNA to confirm it. The CDR3 runs 16 residues. The germline gives CDR1 SGHTA, CDR2 FQGNSA. The CDR3 here is CASIPPPGQGADEQFF.

The chain carries TRBV12-3 or TRBV12-4 and TRBJ2-3; without DNA, the TCRdb call of TRBD1 cannot be checked. CDR3 length: 15 amino acids. The CDR3 loop reads CASRKQGDRADTQYF.

The chain carries TRBV24-1 and TRBJ2-5. Germline values: CDR1 KGHDR, CDR2 SFDVKD. The CDR3 extends over 13 amino acids. CDR3 residues: CATSDASIRTQYF.

The chain employs TRBV5-1 and TRBJ2-3. CDR3 length equals 12 residues. From germline, CDR1 is SGHRS and CDR2 YFSETQ. The CDR3 protein is CASSPHTDTQYF.

This rearrangement joins TRBV11-2 to TRBJ2-5. The CDR3 has 14 residues. Germline V gene lookup returns CDR1 SGHAT and CDR2 FQNNGV. The CDR3 is CASSLEWLQETQYF.

The rearrangement links TRBV12-3 or TRBV12-4 to TRBJ2-2; TCRdb's D gene call, TRBD1, goes unchecked for lack of DNA. The CDR3 length is 14 residues. The CDR3 sequence: CASSFGTGTGELFF.

The V and J genes are TRBV10-3 and TRBJ2-7; the TCRdb D gene call, TRBD2, has no DNA to confirm it. The CDR3 has 15 residues. CDR1 ENHRY and CDR2 SYGVKD come from the germline V gene. The CDR3 region is CAISESRGGRVEQYF.

The chain recombines TRBV29-1 with TRBJ2-2. From germline, CDR1 is SQVTM and CDR2 ANQGSEA. The CDR3 totals 13 residues. The CDR3 loop reads CSVDKTGTGELFF.

CDR3 protein: CASLPLLATEAFF. The V call is TRBV12-3 or TRBV12-4, the J call TRBJ1-1; absent DNA, TCRdb's TRBD1 call cannot be checked. The CDR3 consists of 13 residues.

V gene TRBV6-2 or TRBV6-3 combines with J gene TRBJ2-1; the D gene TCRdb calls, TRBD2, cannot be checked with no DNA. The CDR3 is made up of 13 amino acids. Looked up from germline, CDR1 is MNHEY and CDR2 is SVGEGT. Here the CDR3 reads CASKTSGKHEQFF.

CDR3 sequence: CASLGTQDLNTEAFF. The chain combines TRBV6-2 or TRBV6-3 with TRBJ1-1; TCRdb selects TRBD1, and the lack of DNA leaves this call unchecked. The CDR3 has 15 amino acids. Germline loops: CDR1 MNHEY, CDR2 SVGEGT.

The chain combines TRBV6-5 with TRBJ2-7. This CDR3 region has 12 residues. Germline V CDR1 and CDR2: MNHEY, SVGAGI. CDR3 sequence reads: CASRGYSYEQYF.

The J gene is TRBJ2-1, the V gene TRBV14; TCRdb lists TRBD2, though no DNA is available to test this call. From germline, CDR1 is SGHDN and CDR2 FVKESK. CDR3 length: 16 residues. This chain's CDR3 is CASSPQREPDYNEQFF.

The rearrangement links TRBV5-1 to TRBJ2-3; the TRBD2 assignment by TCRdb is unverifiable without DNA. Per germline, CDR1 SGHRS and CDR2 YFSETQ. This CDR3 has 15 amino acids. The chain's CDR3 is CASQKDGGRADTQYF.

This sequence joins TRBV3-1 and TRBJ2-1. CDR3 length: 15 amino acids. Germline CDR1 is LGHDT and CDR2 is YNNKEL (reference sequence). CDR3 sequence reads: CASSPREPSYNEQFF.

This chain connects TRBV20-1 to TRBJ2-5; no DNA is available, so the TRBD1 call from TCRdb remains unchecked. From germline, CDR1 is DFQATT and CDR2 SNEGSKA (reference sequence). The CDR3 covers 12 residues. CDR3: CSALDRLETQYF.

The gene calls are TRBV4-1 and TRBJ1-4. Germline V gene data show CDR1 as MGHRA and CDR2 as YSYEKL. CDR3 length equals 16 residues. The CDR3 spells CASSQSAETTNEKLFF.